The clone carrying this T cell receptor beta chain has a single count. This sample stems from a study of cytomegalovirus exposure and HLA in healthy donors. PCR was performed using 60 Vbeta and 13 Jbeta primers. The protocol was immunoSEQ multiplex PCR, while the TCRdb copy is restricted to in-frame clones and leaves out a portion. In the table there are 150,000 to 200,000 clones, around four fifths of which are singletons. While unrecorded immune exposures were likely, the donors were nominally healthy when sampled. CDR1 and CDR2 (germline): LGHNT, FRNRAP. The ends lost 3 bases at V and 6 bases at J; junction bases unmatched: 6. This CDR3 is 16 amino acids long.

The chain links TRBV12-5 to TRBJ2-3, with 13 bases matching TRBD2. The TCR was taken from a woman aged 25 to 39 in good health and CMV-seronegative. Specimen: PBMCs. The CDR3 DNA reads as TGTGCTAGTGGTTTAGGACTAGCGGGGGTGTGGGATACGCAGTATTTT. It is translated as CASGLGLAGVWDTQYF. Complete variable domain (other parts from reference TRBV12-5 and TRBJ2-3): DARVTQTPRHKVTEMGQEVTMRCQPILGHNTVFWYRQTMMQGLELLAYFRNRAPLDDSGMPKDRFSAEMPDATLATLKIQPSEPRDSAVYFCASGLGLAGVWDTQYFGPGTRLTVL.